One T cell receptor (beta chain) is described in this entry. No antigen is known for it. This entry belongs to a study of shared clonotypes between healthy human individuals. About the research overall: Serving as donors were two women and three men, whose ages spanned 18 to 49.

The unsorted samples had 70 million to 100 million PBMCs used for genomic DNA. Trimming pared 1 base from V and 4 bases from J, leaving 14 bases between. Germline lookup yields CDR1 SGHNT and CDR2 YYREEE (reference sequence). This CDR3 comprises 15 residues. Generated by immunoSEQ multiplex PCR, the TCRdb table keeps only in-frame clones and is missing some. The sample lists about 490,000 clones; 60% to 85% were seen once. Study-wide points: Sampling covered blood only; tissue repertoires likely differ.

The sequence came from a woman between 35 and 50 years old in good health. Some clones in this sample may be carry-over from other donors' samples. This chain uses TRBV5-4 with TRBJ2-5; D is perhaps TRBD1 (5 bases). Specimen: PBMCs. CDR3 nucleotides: TGTGCCAGCAGCTTGAATCAGGGTGCGAGAGAGACCCAGTACTTC. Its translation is CASSLNQGARETQYF.